A single T cell receptor (beta chain) is shown here with its context. Its antigen target is currently unknown. Per-base qualities were not stored, and no clone one base away is much larger. The time point label, read with the paper, signifies: cycle 4 day 1 (C4D1), after six to seven weeks of nivolumab. Every trial patient had relapsed following autologous stem cell transplantation, and prior brentuximab vedotin exposure was what differed among cohorts A, B and C. The trial cohort was composed of 56 patients with relapsed/refractory classical Hodgkin lymphoma, for whom complete response, partial response or progressive disease was recorded as best overall response. In the multi-cohort phase II CheckMate 205 trial, trial patients received single-agent nivolumab. An independent review committee assessed best overall response by applying the 2007 International Working Group response criteria. Trial PBMCs were collected just before the start of nivolumab (C1D1) and during therapy at cycle 2 day 1 and cycle 4 day 1. Peripheral blood was collected in 8 mL Vacutainer Cell Preparation Tubes, from which PBMCs were isolated by centrifugation and then cryopreserved.

Genomic DNA was extracted with the Qiagen DNeasy kit from unsorted PBMCs and from negatively selected CD4+ and CD8+ fractions. TCR beta CDR3 regions were amplified by immunoSEQ multiplex PCR using primers annealing to V and J segments. A synthetic immune receptor repertoire was used to minimize amplification bias, and any remaining bias was removed computationally after sequencing. For the original study's pipeline: Repertoire diversity was quantified as the Shannon entropy index using custom Python scripts. Unsorted, CD4+ and CD8+ repertoires were examined separately, except in combined analyses, for which CD4+ and CD8+ sequences were merged in silico. A clone counted as expanded when the clone's frequency after treatment rose at least 2-fold relative to C1D1, and clones undetected at baseline were given a pseudocount of 0.5. Clones with 0 or 1 copy at C1D1 were classified as singleton clones, and clones with 2 or more copies were classified as non-singleton clones. Clones expanded in unsorted samples were assigned a CD4+, CD8+ or unknown annotation through matching of protein sequences in sorted samples from the same patient. Wilcoxon tests on paired samples were used to test changes in diversity from C1D1 to C4D1. TCRdb took this table from immuneACCESS and kept in-frame rearrangements with V and J called. Such tables lack part of the clones; where checked against another copy, unresolved V genes explain under half of the gap, and the rest is unexplained. That table gives V, J and clone size, and the DNA gave D and trimming. This sample lists about 27,000 clones; roughly 72% were detected once. Of the sample, approximately 3.5% falls within the top ten clones.

The sample belongs to a study of PD-1 blockade in classical Hodgkin lymphoma (dated by TCRdb to the early 2020s). As for the study more broadly: Nivolumab dosing was 3 mg/kg intravenously every 2 weeks, continuing until either disease progression or unacceptable toxicity. The study used CyTOF and TCR beta sequencing to define a peripheral blood immune signature of response to PD-1 blockade in classical Hodgkin lymphoma.

Broader findings and caveats from the paper: Newly diagnosed patients were reported to have lower baseline TCR diversity than healthy donors, and relapsed/refractory patients were reported to have lower baseline TCR diversity still. CD4+ but not CD8+ TCR diversity rose significantly by C4D1 (p=0.0027 vs p=0.16), most apparent in complete responders (p=0.02). The study covered only a single clinical trial cohort, and the causes of the repertoire differences, possibly disease activity or prior therapy, were still not defined. Diversity was lower in patients who began nivolumab less than 1 year after ASCT, so these patients were left out of later analyses to avoid confounding by immune reconstitution. Trial patients achieving complete response had baseline diversity similar to newly diagnosed patients, whereas partial responders and progressors had significantly lower diversity.

The CDR3 numbers 14 residues from cysteine through phenylalanine. The read is trimmed to its CDR3 DNA, 42 bases read in frame from base 1. V is clipped by 4 bases and J by 8 bases, and the sequence between their germline boundaries is 15 bases long. The germline V gene (reference sequence) provides CDR1 LNHDA and CDR2 SQIVND. This sample comprised peripheral blood mononuclear cells (PBMCs), obtained before the fourth cycle of nivolumab. In this chain, TRBV19 is recombined with TRBJ1-3; no D gene is confidently identified. This receptor was identified in a human donor with classical Hodgkin lymphoma. The DNA sequence is as follows: TGTGCCAGTAGTAGGGGATGGCTTCGGGACACCATATATTTT. It encodes CASSRGWLRDTIYF.